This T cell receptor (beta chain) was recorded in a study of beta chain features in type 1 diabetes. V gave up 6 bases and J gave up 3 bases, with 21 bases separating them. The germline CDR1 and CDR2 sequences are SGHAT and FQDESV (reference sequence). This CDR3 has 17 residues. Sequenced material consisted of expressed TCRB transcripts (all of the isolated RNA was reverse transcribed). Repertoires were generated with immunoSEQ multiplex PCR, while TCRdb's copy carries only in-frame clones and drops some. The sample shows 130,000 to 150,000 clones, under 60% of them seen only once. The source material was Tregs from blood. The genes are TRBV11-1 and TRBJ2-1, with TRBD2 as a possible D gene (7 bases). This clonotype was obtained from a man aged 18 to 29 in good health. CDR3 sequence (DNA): TGTGCCAGCAGTCCCTTAGGCGGGGGCCGTTTCTACAATGAGCAGTTCTTC. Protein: CASSPLGGGRFYNEQFF.